The text below deals with one TCR beta chain. Its antigen is undetermined. This sample was included in a study of Ad26.COV2.S vaccination and SARS-CoV-2 variants. For the study at large: Doses of Ad26.COV2.S were injected into muscle once or twice, 56 days apart.

Findings and caveats of the study: Higher spike-specific TCR breadth was found in vaccine recipients than in placebo recipients.

Regarding treatment: about 20 received Ad26.COV2.S at low or high dose, single or two shots; five or six received placebo; per-sample allocation not given. Repertoires come from day 63 after the first vaccine or placebo injection. An adult aged 18-55 years in Boston served as the donor. Ad26 vector vaccine expressed Wuhan-strain SARS-CoV-2 spike. Trimming cost V 2 bases and J 3 bases; bases outside gene matches: 5. CDR3 size: 17 residues. Germline CDR1 is SGHRS and CDR2 is YFSETQ. TCRdb's table, derived via immunoSEQ multiplex PCR, lists solely in-frame clones and lacks some. Of a few hundred thousand clones in the sample, roughly 88% are singletons; the top ten hold around 5.5%.

Material: peripheral blood, obtained in a trial of Ad26.COV2.S vaccine versus placebo. The source of this sequence is a person aged 18-60 years who received the Ad26.COV2.S COVID-19 vaccine or a placebo. The chain links TRBV5-1 to TRBJ2-3, with 14 bases matching TRBD2. The CDR3 nucleotides are TGCGCCAGCAGCTTCGGGACTAGCGGGAGTCGGACAGATACGCAGTATTTT. It encodes CASSFGTSGSRTDTQYF.